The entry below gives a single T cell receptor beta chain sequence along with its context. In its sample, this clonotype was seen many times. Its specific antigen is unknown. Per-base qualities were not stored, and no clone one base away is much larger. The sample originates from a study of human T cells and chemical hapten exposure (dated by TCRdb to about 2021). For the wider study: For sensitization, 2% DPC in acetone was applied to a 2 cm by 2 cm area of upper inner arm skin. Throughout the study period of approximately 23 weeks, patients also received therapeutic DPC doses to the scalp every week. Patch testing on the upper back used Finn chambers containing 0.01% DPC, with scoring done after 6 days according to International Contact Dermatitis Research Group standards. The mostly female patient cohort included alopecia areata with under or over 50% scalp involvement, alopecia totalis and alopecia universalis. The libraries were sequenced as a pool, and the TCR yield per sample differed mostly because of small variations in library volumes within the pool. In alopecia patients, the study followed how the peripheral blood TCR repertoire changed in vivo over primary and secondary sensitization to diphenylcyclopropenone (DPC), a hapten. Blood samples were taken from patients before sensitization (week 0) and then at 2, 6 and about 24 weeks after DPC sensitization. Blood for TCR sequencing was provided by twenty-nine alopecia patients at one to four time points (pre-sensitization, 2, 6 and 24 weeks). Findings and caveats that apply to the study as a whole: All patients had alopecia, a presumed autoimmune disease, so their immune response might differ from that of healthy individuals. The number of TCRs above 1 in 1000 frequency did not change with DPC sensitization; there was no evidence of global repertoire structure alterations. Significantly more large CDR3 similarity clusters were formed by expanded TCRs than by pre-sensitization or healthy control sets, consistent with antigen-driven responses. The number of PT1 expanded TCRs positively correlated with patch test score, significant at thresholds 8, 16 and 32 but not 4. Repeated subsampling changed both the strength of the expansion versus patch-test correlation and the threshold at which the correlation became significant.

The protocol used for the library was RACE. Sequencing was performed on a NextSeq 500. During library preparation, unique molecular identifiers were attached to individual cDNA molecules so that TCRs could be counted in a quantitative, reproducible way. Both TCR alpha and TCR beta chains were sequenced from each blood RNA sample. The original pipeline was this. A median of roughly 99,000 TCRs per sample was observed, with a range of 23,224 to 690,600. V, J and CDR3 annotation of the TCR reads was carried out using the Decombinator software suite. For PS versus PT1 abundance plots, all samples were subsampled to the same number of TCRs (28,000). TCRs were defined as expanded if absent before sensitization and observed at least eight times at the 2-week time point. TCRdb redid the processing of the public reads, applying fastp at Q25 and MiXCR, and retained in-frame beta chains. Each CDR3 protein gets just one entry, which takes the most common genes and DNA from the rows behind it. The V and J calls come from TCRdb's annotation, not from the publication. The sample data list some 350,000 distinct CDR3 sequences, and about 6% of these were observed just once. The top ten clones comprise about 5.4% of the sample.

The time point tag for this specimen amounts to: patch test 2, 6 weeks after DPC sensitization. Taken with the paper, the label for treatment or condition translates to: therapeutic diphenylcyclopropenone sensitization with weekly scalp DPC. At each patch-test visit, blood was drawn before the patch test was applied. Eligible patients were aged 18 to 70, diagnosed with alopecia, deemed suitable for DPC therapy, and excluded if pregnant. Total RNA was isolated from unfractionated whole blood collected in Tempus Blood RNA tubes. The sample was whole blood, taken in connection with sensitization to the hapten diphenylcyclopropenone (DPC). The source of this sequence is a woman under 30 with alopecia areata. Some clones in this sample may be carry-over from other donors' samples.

The CDR3 in this case is CASSQTAGGGDEQFF. The DNA is TGCGCCAGCAGCCAGACAGCGGGGGGGGGCGATGAGCAGTTCTTC. In this chain, TRBV4-3 is recombined with TRBJ2-1, with 10 central nucleotides matching TRBD2. Trimming accounts for 3 bases at V and 8 bases at J, while the number of junction bases matched to no gene is 7. The cysteine opens and the phenylalanine closes a CDR3 of 15 amino acids. Only CDR3 DNA remains: 45 bases, in frame from the first base. Sequences LGHNA (CDR1) and YSLEER (CDR2) are obtained from the germline V gene.